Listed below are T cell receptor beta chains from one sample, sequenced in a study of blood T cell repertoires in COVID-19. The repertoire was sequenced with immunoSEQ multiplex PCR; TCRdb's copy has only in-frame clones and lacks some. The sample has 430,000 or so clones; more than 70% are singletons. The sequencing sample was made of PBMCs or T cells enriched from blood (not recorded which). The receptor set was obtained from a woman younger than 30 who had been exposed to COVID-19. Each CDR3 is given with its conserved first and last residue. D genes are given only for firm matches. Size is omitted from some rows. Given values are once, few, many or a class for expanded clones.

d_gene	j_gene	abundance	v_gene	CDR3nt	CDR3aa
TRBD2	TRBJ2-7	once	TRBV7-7	TGTGCTAGCAGACATACTAGCGGGGCGTTCTACGAGCAGTACTTC	CASRHTSGAFYEQYF
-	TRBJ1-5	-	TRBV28	TGTGCCAGCAGGGCAGTGAATCAGCCCCAGCATTTT	CASRAVNQPQHF
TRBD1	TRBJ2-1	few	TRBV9	TGTGCCAGCAGCGTTTTCAGGGGGAATGAGCAGTTCTTC	CASSVFRGNEQFF
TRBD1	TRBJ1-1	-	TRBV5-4	TGTGCCAGCAGCCAGGACAGGGCCCCTGAAGCTTTCTTT	CASSQDRAPEAFF
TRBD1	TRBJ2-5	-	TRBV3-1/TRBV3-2	TGTGCCAGCAGCCAAGAAGGTAGGGGGCGCGTCCAAGAGACCCAGTACTTC	CASSQEGRGRVQETQYF
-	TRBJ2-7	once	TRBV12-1	TGTGCCAGCAGCTCTTGCTTCGGGAGAACTGTCGACGAGCAGTACTTC	CASSSCFGRTVDEQYF
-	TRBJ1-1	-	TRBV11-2	TGTGCCAGCAGCTTGCGAAGCGGGGGCACTGAAGCTTTCTTT	CASSLRSGGTEAFF
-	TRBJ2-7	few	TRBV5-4	TGTGCCAGCACGCTAGACCCCGGGTCCTACGAGCAGTACTTC	CASTLDPGSYEQYF
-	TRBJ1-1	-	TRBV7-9	TGTGCCAGCAGCTTAGGGGGCTCCGGAGTGAACACTGAAGCTTTCTTT	CASSLGGSGVNTEAFF
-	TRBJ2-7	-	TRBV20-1	TGCAGTGCTAGTTGGTCCAGGTCCAGCTACGAGCAGTACTTC	CSASWSRSSYEQYF
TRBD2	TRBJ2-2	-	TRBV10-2	TGCGCCAGCAGTCTAGCGGGAGGGAGCCCCGGGGAGCTGTTTTTT	CASSLAGGSPGELFF
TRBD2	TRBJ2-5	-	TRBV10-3	TGTGCCATCCGGACTAGCGGTTACTTC	CAIRTSGYF
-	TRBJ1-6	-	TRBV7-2	TGTGCCAGCAGCTTGAAGGGACAAGAGAATTCACCCCTCCACTTT	CASSLKGQENSPLHF
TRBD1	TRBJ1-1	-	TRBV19	TGTGCCAGTAGGGACAGGGGGTTTTTAAACACTGAAGCTTTCTTT	CASRDRGFLNTEAFF
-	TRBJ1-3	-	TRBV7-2	TGTGCCAGCAGCTTAGCGCAGGGGTTTGGGGGAGGAAACACCATATATTTT	CASSLAQGFGGGNTIYF
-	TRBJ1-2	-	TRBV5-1	TGCGCCAGCAGCACCTGGACAAATGAAATCTCGTCTTATGGCTACACCTTC	CASSTWTNEISSYGYTF
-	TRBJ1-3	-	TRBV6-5	TGTGCCAGTCATAGAGGGAGCTCTGGAAACACCATATATTTT	CASHRGSSGNTIYF
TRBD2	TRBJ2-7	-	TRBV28	TGTGCCAGCACCTTAGGTACTAGCGGGGGTCGGTACGAGCAGTACTTC	CASTLGTSGGRYEQYF
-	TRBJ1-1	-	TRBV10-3	TGTGCCATCAGTACCGGGGGAACTGAAGCTTTCTTT	CAISTGGTEAFF
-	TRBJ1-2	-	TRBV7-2	TGTGCCAGCAGCCTAAATTTGCGGACAGCCCTAGAGGGTAACTATGGCTACACCTTC	CASSLNLRTALEGNYGYTF
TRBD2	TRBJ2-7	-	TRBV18	TGTGCCAGCTCACCACCGACTAGCGGGACCCTCGAGCAGTACTTC	CASSPPTSGTLEQYF
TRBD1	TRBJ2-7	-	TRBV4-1	TGCGCCAGCAGCCTCCAACAGGACAGGAGCTACGAGCAGTACTTC	CASSLQQDRSYEQYF
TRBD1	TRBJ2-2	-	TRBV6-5	TGTGCCAGCACCCTAGGACAGGGGAACACCGGGGAGCTGTTTTTT	CASTLGQGNTGELFF
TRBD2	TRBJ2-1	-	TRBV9	TGTGCCAGCAGGCCAGAAGCGGGGGCCGGCTACAATGAGCAGTTCTTC	CASRPEAGAGYNEQFF
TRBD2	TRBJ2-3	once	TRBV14	TGTGCCAGCAGCCGCATAGCGGGGGGGAGCACAGATACGCAGTATTTT	CASSRIAGGSTDTQYF
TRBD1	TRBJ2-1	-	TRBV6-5	TGTGCCAGCAGTTCAACGGGACAGGGACCCTACAATGAGCAGTTCTTC	CASSSTGQGPYNEQFF
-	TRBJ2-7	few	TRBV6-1	TGTGCCAGCAGTGAGCGGCAGGGGGGAGGATTCTACGAGCAGTACTTC	CASSERQGGGFYEQYF
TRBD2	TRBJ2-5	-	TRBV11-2	TGTGCCAGCAGCTCAGTTCTAGCGGGGGGACAAGAGACCCAGTACTTC	CASSSVLAGGQETQYF
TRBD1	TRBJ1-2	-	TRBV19	TGTGCCAGTAGTATCCGGGACAGGACTTTCTATGGCTACACCTTC	CASSIRDRTFYGYTF
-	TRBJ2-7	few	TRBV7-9	TGTGCCAGCAGCCACAGGGTGAATCCCTACGAGCAGTACTTC	CASSHRVNPYEQYF